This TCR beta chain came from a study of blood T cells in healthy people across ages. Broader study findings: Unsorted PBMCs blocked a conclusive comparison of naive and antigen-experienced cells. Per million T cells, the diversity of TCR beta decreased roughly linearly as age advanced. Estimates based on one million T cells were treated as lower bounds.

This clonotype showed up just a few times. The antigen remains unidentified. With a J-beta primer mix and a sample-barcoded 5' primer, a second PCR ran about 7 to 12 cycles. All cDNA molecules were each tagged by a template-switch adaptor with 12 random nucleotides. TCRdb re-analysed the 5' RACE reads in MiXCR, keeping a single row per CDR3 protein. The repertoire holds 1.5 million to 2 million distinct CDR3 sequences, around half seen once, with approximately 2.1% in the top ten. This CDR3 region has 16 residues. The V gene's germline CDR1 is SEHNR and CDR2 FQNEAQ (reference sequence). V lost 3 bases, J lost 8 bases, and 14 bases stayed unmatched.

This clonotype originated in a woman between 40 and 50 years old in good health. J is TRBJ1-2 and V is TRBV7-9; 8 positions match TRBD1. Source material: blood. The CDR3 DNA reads TGTGCCAGCAGCTTGGGGAGCGGACAGGGCCTGAGCGGCTACACCTTC. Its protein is CASSLGSGQGLSGYTF.